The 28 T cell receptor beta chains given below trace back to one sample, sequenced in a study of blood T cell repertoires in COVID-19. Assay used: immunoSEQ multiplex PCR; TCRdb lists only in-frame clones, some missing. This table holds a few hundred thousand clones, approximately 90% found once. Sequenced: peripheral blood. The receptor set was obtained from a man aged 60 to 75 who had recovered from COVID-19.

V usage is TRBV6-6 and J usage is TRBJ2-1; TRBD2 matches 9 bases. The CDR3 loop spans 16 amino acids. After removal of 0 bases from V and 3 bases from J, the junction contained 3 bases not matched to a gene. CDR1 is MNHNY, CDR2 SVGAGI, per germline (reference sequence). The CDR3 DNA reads TGTGCCAGCAGTTACTCCGCGCGGGAGGGCTACAATGAGCAGTTCTTC. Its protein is CASSYSAREGYNEQFF.

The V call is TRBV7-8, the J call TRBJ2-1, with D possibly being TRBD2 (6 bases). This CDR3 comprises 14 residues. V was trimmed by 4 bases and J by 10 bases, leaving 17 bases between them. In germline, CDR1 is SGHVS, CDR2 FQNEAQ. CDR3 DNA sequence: TGTGCCAGCAGCTCCTTGCGGAGGGCCGACGAGCAGTTCTTC. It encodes CASSSLRRADEQFF.

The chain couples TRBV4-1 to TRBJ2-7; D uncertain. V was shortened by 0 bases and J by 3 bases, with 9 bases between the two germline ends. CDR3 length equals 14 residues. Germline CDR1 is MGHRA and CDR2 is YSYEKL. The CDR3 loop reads CASSQDPQNYEQYF. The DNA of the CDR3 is TGCGCCAGCAGCCAAGACCCACAGAACTACGAGCAGTACTTC.

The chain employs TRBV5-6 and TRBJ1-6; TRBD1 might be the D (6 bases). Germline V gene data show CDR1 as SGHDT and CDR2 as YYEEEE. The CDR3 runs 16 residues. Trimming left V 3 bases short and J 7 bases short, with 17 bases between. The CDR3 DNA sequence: TGTGCCAGCAGCTCTACCCAGGGGCTCCCCAATTCACCCCTCCACTTT. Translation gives CASSSTQGLPNSPLHF.

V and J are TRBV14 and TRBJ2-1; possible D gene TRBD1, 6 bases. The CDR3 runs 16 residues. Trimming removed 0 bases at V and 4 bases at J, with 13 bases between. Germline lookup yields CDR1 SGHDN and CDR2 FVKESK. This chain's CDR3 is CASSQDPGQRYNEQFF. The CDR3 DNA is TGTGCCAGCAGCCAAGATCCGGGACAAAGGTACAATGAGCAGTTCTTC. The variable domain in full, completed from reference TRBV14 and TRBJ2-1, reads EAGVTQFPSHSVIEKGQTVTLRCDPISGHDNLYWYRRVMGKEIKFLLHFVKESKQDESGMPNNRFLAERTGGTYSTLKVQPAELEDSGVYFCASSQDPGQRYNEQFFGPGTRLTVL.

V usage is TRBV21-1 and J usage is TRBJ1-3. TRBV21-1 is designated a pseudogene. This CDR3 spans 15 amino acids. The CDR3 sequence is CASSKLWFSGNTIYF. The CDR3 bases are TGTGCCAGCAGCAAACTATGGTTCTCTGGAAACACCATATATTTT.

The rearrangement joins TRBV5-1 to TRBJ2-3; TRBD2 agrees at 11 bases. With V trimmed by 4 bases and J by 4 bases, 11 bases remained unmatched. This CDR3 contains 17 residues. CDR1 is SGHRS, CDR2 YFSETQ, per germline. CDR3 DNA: TGCGCCAGCAGCGTTGCACCGGGACTAGCGGCTTCAGATACGCAGTATTTT. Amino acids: CASSVAPGLAASDTQYF.

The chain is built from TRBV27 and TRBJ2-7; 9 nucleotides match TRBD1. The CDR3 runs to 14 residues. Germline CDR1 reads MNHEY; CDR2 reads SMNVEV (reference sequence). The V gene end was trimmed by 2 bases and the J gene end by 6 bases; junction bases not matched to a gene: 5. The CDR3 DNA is TGTGCCAGCAGTTTAAGGACAGGGGTTGGCGAGCAGTACTTC. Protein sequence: CASSLRTGVGEQYF.

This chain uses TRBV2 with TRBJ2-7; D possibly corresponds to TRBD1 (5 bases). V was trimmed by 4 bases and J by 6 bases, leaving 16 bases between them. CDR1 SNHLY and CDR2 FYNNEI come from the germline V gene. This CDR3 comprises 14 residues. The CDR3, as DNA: TGTGCCAGCAGTGTACTGTCAGGGCAAAGCGAGCAGTACTTC. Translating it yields CASSVLSGQSEQYF.

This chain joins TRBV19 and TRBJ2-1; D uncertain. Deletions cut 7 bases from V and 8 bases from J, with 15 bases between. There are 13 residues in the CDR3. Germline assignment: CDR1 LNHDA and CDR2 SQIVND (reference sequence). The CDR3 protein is CASNQRIIDEQFF. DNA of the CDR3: TGTGCCAGTAATCAGCGTATCATCGATGAGCAGTTCTTC.

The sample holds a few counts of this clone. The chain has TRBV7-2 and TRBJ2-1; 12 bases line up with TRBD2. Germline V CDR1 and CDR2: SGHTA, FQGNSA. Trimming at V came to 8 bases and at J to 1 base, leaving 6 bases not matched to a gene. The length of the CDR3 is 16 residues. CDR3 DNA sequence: TGTGCCAGCGAGAAGGGGACTAGCGGGTCCTACAATGAGCAGTTCTTC. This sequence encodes CASEKGTSGSYNEQFF. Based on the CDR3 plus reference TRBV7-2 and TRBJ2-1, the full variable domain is GAGVSQSPSNKVTEKGKDVELRCDPISGHTALYWYRQSLGQGLEFLIYFQGNSAPDKSGLPSDRFSAERTGGSVSTLTIQRTQQEDSAVYLCASEKGTSGSYNEQFFGPGTRLTVL.

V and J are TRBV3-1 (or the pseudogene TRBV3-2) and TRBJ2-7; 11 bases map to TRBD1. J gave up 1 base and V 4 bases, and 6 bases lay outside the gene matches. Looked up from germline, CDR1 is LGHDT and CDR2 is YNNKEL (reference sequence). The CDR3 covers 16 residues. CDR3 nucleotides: TGTGCCAGCAGCCCTCGGGACAGGGGGGGATCCTACGAGCAGTACTTC. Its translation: CASSPRDRGGSYEQYF.

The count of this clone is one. CDR3 loop: CSSDTGVGTEAFF. CDR3 bases: TGCAGCTCAGATACAGGGGTGGGCACTGAAGCTTTCTTT. The J gene is TRBJ1-1, the V gene TRBV29-1, with 7 bases lining up with TRBD1. Germline CDR1 SQVTM, CDR2 ANQGSEA. After removal of 8 bases from V and 4 bases from J, the junction contained 10 bases not matched to a gene. This CDR3 spans 13 amino acids.

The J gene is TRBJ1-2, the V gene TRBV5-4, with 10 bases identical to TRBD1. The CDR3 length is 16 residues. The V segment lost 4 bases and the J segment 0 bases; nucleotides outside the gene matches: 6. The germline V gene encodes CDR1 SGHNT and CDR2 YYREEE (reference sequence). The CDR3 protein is CASSPRQGAPNYGYTF. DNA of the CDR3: TGTGCCAGCAGCCCGAGACAGGGGGCCCCTAACTATGGCTACACCTTC.

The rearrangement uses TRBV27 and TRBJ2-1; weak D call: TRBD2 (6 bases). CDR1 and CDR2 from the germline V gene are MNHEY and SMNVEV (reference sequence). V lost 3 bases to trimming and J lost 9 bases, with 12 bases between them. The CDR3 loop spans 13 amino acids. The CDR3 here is CASSFGGLGEQFF. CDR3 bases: TGTGCCAGCAGTTTTGGAGGGTTGGGTGAGCAGTTCTTC.

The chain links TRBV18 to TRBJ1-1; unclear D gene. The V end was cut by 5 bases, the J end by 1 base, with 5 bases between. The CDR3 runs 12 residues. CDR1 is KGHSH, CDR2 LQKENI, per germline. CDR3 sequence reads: CASSTANTEAFF. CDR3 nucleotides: TGTGCCAGCTCAACTGCGAACACTGAAGCTTTCTTT. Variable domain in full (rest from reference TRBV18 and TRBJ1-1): NAGVMQNPRHLVRRRGQEARLRCSPMKGHSHVYWYRQLPEEGLKFMVYLQKENIIDESGMPKERFSAEFPKEGPSILRIQQVVRGDSAAYFCASSTANTEAFFGQGTRLTVV.

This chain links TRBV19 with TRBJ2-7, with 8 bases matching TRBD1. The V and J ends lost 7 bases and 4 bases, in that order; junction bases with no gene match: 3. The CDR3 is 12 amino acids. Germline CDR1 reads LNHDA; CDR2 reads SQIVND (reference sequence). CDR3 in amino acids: CASTTGGYEQYF. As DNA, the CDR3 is TGTGCCAGTACCACAGGGGGGTACGAGCAGTACTTC.

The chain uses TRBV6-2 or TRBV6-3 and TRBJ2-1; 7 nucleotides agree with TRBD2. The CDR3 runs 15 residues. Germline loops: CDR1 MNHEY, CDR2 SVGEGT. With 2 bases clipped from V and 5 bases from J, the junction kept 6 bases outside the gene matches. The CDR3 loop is CASSYAGVLDNEQFF. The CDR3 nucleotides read TGTGCCAGCAGTTACGCGGGAGTTTTAGACAATGAGCAGTTCTTC.

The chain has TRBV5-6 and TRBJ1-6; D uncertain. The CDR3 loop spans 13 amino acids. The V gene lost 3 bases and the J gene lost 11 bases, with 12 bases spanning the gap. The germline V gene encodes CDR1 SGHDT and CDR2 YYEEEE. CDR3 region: CASSSLNSTPLHF. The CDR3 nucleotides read TGTGCCAGCAGCTCCCTAAACAGTACACCCCTCCACTTT.

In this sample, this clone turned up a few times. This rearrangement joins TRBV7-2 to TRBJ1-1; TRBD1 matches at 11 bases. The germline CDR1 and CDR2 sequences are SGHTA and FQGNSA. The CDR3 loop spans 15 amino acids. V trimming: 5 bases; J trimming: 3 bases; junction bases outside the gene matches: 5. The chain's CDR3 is CASSLRTGGYTEAFF. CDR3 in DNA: TGTGCCAGCAGCCTCCGGACAGGGGGCTACACTGAAGCTTTCTTT.

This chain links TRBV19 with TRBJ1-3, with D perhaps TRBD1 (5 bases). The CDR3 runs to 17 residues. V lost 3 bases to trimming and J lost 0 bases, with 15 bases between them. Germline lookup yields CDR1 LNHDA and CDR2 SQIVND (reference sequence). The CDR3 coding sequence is TGTGCCAGTAGTATTGACAGTCACTCTACCTCTGGAAACACCATATATTTT. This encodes CASSIDSHSTSGNTIYF.

In DNA, the CDR3 is TGTGCCAGCAGTCCCGGGACAGTTGAGCAGTTCTTC. It codes for CASSPGTVEQFF. The gene calls are TRBV6-2 or TRBV6-3 and TRBJ2-1; 7 nucleotides line up with TRBD1. This CDR3 is 12 amino acids long. CDR1 and CDR2 from the germline V gene are MNHEY and SVGEGT. V lost 5 bases, J lost 9 bases, and 4 bases stayed unmatched.

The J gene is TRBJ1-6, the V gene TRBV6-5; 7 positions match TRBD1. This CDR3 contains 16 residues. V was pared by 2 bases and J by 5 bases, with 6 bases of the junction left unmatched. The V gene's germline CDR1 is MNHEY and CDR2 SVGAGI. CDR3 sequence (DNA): TGTGCCAGCAGTTACCCCTCGGGACAGAATAATTCACCCCTCCACTTT. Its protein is CASSYPSGQNNSPLHF.

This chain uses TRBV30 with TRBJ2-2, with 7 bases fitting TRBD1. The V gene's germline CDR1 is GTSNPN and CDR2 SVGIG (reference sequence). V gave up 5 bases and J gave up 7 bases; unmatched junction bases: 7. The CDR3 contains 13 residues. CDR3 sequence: CAWGDSRGGELFF. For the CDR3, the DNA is TGTGCCTGGGGGGACAGTAGAGGCGGGGAGCTGTTTTTT. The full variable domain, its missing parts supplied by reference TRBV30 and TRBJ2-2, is SQTIHQWPATLVQPVGSPLSLECTVEGTSNPNLYWYRQAAGRGLQLLFYSVGIGQISSEVPQNLSASRPQDRQFILSSKKLLLSDSGFYLCAWGDSRGGELFFGEGSRLTVL.

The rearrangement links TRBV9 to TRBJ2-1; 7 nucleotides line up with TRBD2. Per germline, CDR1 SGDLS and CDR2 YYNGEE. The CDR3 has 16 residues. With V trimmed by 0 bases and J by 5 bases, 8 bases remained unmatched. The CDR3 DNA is TGTGCCAGCAGCGTAGCAATTAGGACTAGTGACAATGAGCAGTTCTTC. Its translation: CASSVAIRTSDNEQFF.

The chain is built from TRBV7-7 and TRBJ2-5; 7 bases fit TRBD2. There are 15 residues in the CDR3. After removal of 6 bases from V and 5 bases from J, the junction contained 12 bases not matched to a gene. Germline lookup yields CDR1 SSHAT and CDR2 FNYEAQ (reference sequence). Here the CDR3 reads CASSQTGTTSETQYF. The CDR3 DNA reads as TGTGCCAGCAGTCAAACCGGGACTACGTCGGAGACCCAGTACTTC.

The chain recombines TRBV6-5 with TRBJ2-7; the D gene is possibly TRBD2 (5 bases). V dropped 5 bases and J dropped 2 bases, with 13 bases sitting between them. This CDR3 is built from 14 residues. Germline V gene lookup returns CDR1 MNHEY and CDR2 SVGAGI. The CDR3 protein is CASSTGLEAYEQYF. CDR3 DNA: TGTGCCAGCAGTACTGGCTTGGAGGCCTACGAGCAGTACTTC.

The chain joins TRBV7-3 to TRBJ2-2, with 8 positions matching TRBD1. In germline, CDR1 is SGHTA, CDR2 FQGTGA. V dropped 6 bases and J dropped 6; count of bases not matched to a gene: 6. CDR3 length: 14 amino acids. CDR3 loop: CASRDREWAGELFF. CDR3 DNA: TGTGCCAGCAGGGACAGGGAGTGGGCCGGGGAGCTGTTTTTT.